Listed below are T cell receptor beta chains from one sample, sequenced in a study of T cell repertoires in cytomegalovirus infection. Which antigens these TCRs recognize remains unknown. TCRdb re-called the reads through MiXCR, storing one row per CDR3 protein. The profile shows tens of thousands of distinct CDR3 sequences, around a fifth of them singletons. The specimen comprised CD8+ T cells from cultured PBMCs, sampled from culture after CMV antigen stimulation. The receptors were gathered from a human donor in good health (CMV status not recorded). Some clones in this sample may be carry-over from other donors' samples. Each CDR3 is given with its conserved first and last residue. Each record gives: J gene, clone size, D gene, V gene, CDR3 protein, CDR3 DNA. D genes are given only for firm matches. Part of the rows lack a size; the others show once, few, many or a class for expanded clones.

J: TRBJ2-5; size: .; D: TRBD2; V: TRBV12-3/TRBV12-4; CDR3: CASSLGAGGPETQHF; DNA: TGTGCCAGCAGTTTAGGAGCGGGGGGGCCGGAGACCCAGCACTTC
J: TRBJ1-1; size: many; D: .; V: TRBV4-1; CDR3: CASSLRGNTEAFF; DNA: TGCGCCAGCAGCCTAAGGGGGAACACTGAAGCTTTCTTT
J: TRBJ1-1; size: few; D: .; V: TRBV12-3/TRBV12-4; CDR3: CASTQGSVMNTEAFF; DNA: TGTGCCAGCACCCAGGGGAGTGTAATGAACACTGAAGCTTTCTTT
J: TRBJ2-1; size: .; D: TRBD1; V: TRBV7-9; CDR3: CASSDKTRDRAYNEQFF; DNA: TGTGCCAGCAGCGATAAGACTAGGGACAGGGCTTACAATGAGCAGTTCTTC
J: TRBJ2-1; size: .; D: TRBD2; V: TRBV11-1; CDR3: CASSLGTGTIREQFF; DNA: TGTGCCAGCAGCTTGGGGACCGGGACTATCAGGGAGCAGTTCTTC
J: TRBJ1-4; size: .; D: .; V: TRBV7-8; CDR3: CASSFRKSATNEKLFF; DNA: TGTGCCAGCAGCTTCCGAAAGAGCGCAACTAATGAAAAACTGTTTTTT
J: TRBJ1-1; size: few; D: .; V: TRBV19; CDR3: CASSIKGTATEAFF; DNA: TGTGCCAGTAGTATAAAGGGGACTGCCACTGAAGCTTTCTTT
J: TRBJ1-4; size: few; D: TRBD1; V: TRBV28; CDR3: CASRPEDRLNEKLFF; DNA: TGTGCCAGCAGACCCGAGGACAGGCTTAATGAAAAACTGTTTTTT
J: TRBJ2-3; size: .; D: .; V: TRBV7-8; CDR3: CASNQGLIADTQYF; DNA: TGTGCCAGCAACCAAGGACTTATTGCAGATACGCAGTATTTT
J: TRBJ1-1; size: .; D: .; V: TRBV6-1; CDR3: CASSESSGSGGEAFF; DNA: TGTGCCAGCAGTGAATCCTCCGGGTCGGGCGGTGAAGCTTTCTTT
J: TRBJ2-7; size: .; D: .; V: TRBV11-2; CDR3: CASSLGWAEQYF; DNA: TGTGCCAGCAGCTTAGGATGGGCCGAGCAGTACTTC
J: TRBJ2-1; size: once; D: TRBD1; V: TRBV7-4; CDR3: CASSLDRAEHNEQFF; DNA: TGTGCCAGCAGCTTGGACAGGGCGGAGCACAATGAGCAGTTCTTC
J: TRBJ2-1; size: .; D: .; V: TRBV10-3; CDR3: CAISEKMAVSSYNEQFF; DNA: TGTGCCATCAGTGAGAAAATGGCGGTGAGCTCCTACAATGAGCAGTTCTTC
J: TRBJ2-7; size: many; D: .; V: TRBV27; CDR3: CASSSPGPVNEQYF; DNA: TGTGCCAGCAGTTCCCCGGGGCCGGTTAACGAGCAGTACTTC
J: TRBJ1-5; size: many; D: .; V: TRBV27; CDR3: CASSFSAGNQPQHF; DNA: TGTGCCAGCAGTTTTTCGGCAGGCAATCAGCCCCAGCATTTT
J: TRBJ2-2; size: few; D: TRBD2; V: TRBV28; CDR3: CASTLAGDESDTGELFF; DNA: TGTGCCAGCACTTTAGCGGGAGATGAAAGCGACACCGGGGAGCTGTTTTTT
J: TRBJ2-2; size: .; D: TRBD2; V: TRBV11-2; CDR3: CASSQGPAGGPSGELFF; DNA: TGTGCCAGCAGCCAGGGGCCAGCGGGGGGGCCGTCCGGGGAGCTGTTTTTT
J: TRBJ2-1; size: many; D: TRBD1; V: TRBV6-2/TRBV6-3; CDR3: CASRNRDSGNNEQFF; DNA: TGTGCCAGCAGAAACCGGGACAGTGGGAACAATGAGCAGTTCTTC
J: TRBJ2-2; size: .; D: .; V: TRBV24-1; CDR3: CATSDEPSTGELFF; DNA: TGTGCCACCAGTGATGAGCCTTCGACCGGGGAGCTGTTTTTT
J: TRBJ2-1; size: few; D: TRBD2; V: TRBV5-4; CDR3: CASSLEDGGRANEQFF; DNA: TGTGCCAGCAGCTTGGAGGATGGTGGGAGGGCGAATGAGCAGTTCTTC
J: TRBJ1-2; size: few; D: .; V: TRBV19; CDR3: CASSIWGSENYGYTF; DNA: TGTGCCAGTAGTATATGGGGGTCGGAAAACTATGGCTACACCTTC
J: TRBJ2-7; size: few; D: .; V: TRBV7-2; CDR3: CASSSTEGGDDPYEQYF; DNA: TGTGCCAGCAGCTCGACAGAGGGGGGCGACGACCCCTACGAGCAGTACTTC
J: TRBJ2-3; size: once; D: .; V: TRBV12-3/TRBV12-4; CDR3: CASSFRQSDTQYF; DNA: TGTGCCAGCAGTTTCCGACAAAGCGATACGCAGTATTTT
J: TRBJ2-3; size: many; D: .; V: TRBV28; CDR3: CASSPLQGSHADTQYF; DNA: TGTGCCAGCAGCCCTCTGCAGGGGAGCCACGCAGATACGCAGTATTTT
J: TRBJ2-5; size: few; D: .; V: TRBV7-8; CDR3: CASSLPWTEWEQETQYF; DNA: TGTGCCAGCAGCTTGCCCTGGACAGAGTGGGAACAAGAGACCCAGTACTTC
J: TRBJ2-7; size: .; D: .; V: TRBV27; CDR3: CASSLPFEQYF; DNA: TGTGCCAGCAGTTTACCCTTCGAGCAGTACTTC
J: TRBJ1-5; size: .; D: .; V: TRBV20-1; CDR3: CSAKGDLDNQPQHF; DNA: TGCAGTGCTAAGGGGGATCTTGATAATCAGCCCCAGCATTTT
J: TRBJ1-1; size: once; D: .; V: TRBV6-1; CDR3: CDSIELGRTNTEAFF; DNA: TGTGACAGCATCGAGCTGGGACGGACGAACACTGAAGCTTTCTTT
J: TRBJ1-2; size: few; D: TRBD1; V: TRBV11-1; CDR3: CASRPGQGPYGYTF; DNA: TGTGCCAGCAGACCGGGACAGGGGCCTTATGGCTACACCTTC
J: TRBJ2-1; size: .; D: TRBD2; V: TRBV6-5; CDR3: CASSSGLVGEQFF; DNA: TGTGCCAGCAGTTCAGGACTAGTCGGTGAGCAGTTCTTC
J: TRBJ2-1; size: many; D: TRBD2; V: TRBV7-3; CDR3: CASSLSRSGGGNEQFF; DNA: TGTGCCAGCAGCTTAAGTCGTTCCGGGGGGGGGAATGAGCAGTTCTTC
J: TRBJ2-3; size: medium-sized; D: TRBD2; V: TRBV10-2; CDR3: CASSVFGRALSDTQYF; DNA: TGCGCCAGCAGTGTATTCGGGAGGGCCTTGTCAGATACGCAGTATTTT
J: TRBJ2-7; size: few; D: .; V: TRBV7-8; CDR3: CASSLTGRSYEQYF; DNA: TGTGCCAGCAGCCTCACAGGACGGTCCTACGAGCAGTACTTC
J: TRBJ2-7; size: many; D: .; V: TRBV2; CDR3: CASSAPYNYEQYF; DNA: TGTGCCAGCAGTGCGCCCTACAACTACGAGCAGTACTTC
J: TRBJ1-5; size: .; D: .; V: TRBV6-2/TRBV6-3; CDR3: CASSSARAGFGQPQHF; DNA: TGTGCCAGCAGTTCCGCCAGGGCGGGGTTTGGCCAGCCCCAGCATTTT
J: TRBJ2-1; size: .; D: .; V: TRBV7-8; CDR3: CASSLNVGDEQFF; DNA: TGTGCCAGCAGCTTAAATGTGGGCGATGAGCAGTTCTTC
J: TRBJ1-2; size: .; D: .; V: TRBV4-3; CDR3: CASSQSRRTVNYGYTF; DNA: TGCGCCAGCAGCCAATCTCGCCGGACAGTCAACTATGGCTACACCTTC
J: TRBJ2-7; size: .; D: .; V: TRBV11-2; CDR3: CASSLEGRSTAYEQYF; DNA: TGTGCCAGCAGCTTAGAGGGACGCTCTACCGCCTACGAGCAGTACTTC
J: TRBJ2-7; size: medium-sized; D: .; V: TRBV15; CDR3: CATSSRDTSYEQYF; DNA: TGTGCCACCAGCAGCCGGGACACTTCCTACGAGCAGTACTTC
J: TRBJ2-7; size: .; D: .; V: TRBV2; CDR3: CASTHSRSEQYF; DNA: TGTGCCAGCACCCACTCTAGATCCGAGCAGTACTTC
J: TRBJ1-1; size: many; D: .; V: TRBV4-1; CDR3: CASSQDDDSYNEAFF; DNA: TGCGCCAGCAGCCAAGATGATGACAGCTACAATGAAGCTTTCTTT
J: TRBJ1-2; size: .; D: .; V: TRBV7-8; CDR3: CACSLGINVNYGYTF; DNA: TGTGCCTGCAGCTTGGGGATAAACGTCAACTATGGCTACACCTTC
J: TRBJ1-1; size: few; D: .; V: TRBV11-2; CDR3: CASSSFSDTEAFF; DNA: TGTGCCAGCAGCTCCTTCTCAGACACTGAAGCTTTCTTT
J: TRBJ1-2; size: few; D: TRBD1; V: TRBV19; CDR3: CAGSDRGNYGYTF; DNA: TGTGCCGGCTCGGACAGGGGAAACTATGGCTACACCTTC
J: TRBJ2-1; size: few; D: .; V: TRBV7-2; CDR3: CASSVKRGVPSSYNEQFF; DNA: TGTGCCAGCAGCGTTAAAAGAGGGGTGCCGAGCTCCTACAATGAGCAGTTCTTC
J: TRBJ2-1; size: few; D: TRBD2; V: TRBV6-2/TRBV6-3; CDR3: CASSYSRGAYNEQFF; DNA: TGTGCCAGCAGTTACTCGCGGGGGGCCTACAATGAGCAGTTCTTC
J: TRBJ2-5; size: few; D: .; V: TRBV7-2; CDR3: CARRETQYF; DNA: TGTGCCAGGCGGGAGACCCAGTACTTC
J: TRBJ2-5; size: .; D: TRBD1; V: TRBV7-4; CDR3: CASSLDGTERYQETQYF; DNA: TGTGCCAGCAGCTTAGATGGGACAGAGCGGTACCAAGAGACCCAGTACTTC